This TCR beta chain was captured in a study of blood T cell repertoires in COVID-19. The protocol was immunoSEQ multiplex PCR, while the TCRdb copy is restricted to in-frame clones and leaves out a portion. The sample has around 400,000 clones, about 90% seen once; the top ten hold over 2%. Germline loops: CDR1 LNHDA, CDR2 SQIVND (reference sequence). Trimming removed 9 bases at V and 3 bases at J, with 9 bases between. This CDR3 has 11 residues. The clonotype comes from a woman aged 55-69 years with COVID-19, enrolled during active disease. J is TRBJ2-7 and V is TRBV19; possibly TRBD1 for D (5 bases). What was sequenced was peripheral blood. The CDR3 nucleotides read TGTGCCAGCATGGACAACTACGAGCAGTACTTC. It codes for CASMDNYEQYF. The full variable domain, rest sourced from reference TRBV19 and TRBJ2-7, is DGGITQSPKYLFRKEGQNVTLSCEQNLNHDAMYWYRQDPGQGLRLIYYSQIVNDFQKGDIAEGYSVSREKKESFPLTVTSAQKNPTAFYLCASMDNYEQYFGPGTRLTVT.